The T cell receptor (beta chain) under discussion was sequenced for a study of cytomegalovirus exposure and HLA in healthy donors. Study overall: As an earlier analysis found, about 190 million T cells yielded 95 million to 130 million unique TCR beta sequences. Whole-study findings and limits: Within a later analysis, the majority of CMV-associated TCR beta chains appeared HLA-restricted. Versus the approximately 720-donor mean, an Asian-associated ancestry cluster reportedly showed fewer N-insertions in a later analysis.

Germline values: CDR1 MNHEY, CDR2 SVGAGI. V shed 4 bases, J shed 5 bases, and the junction held 6 bases outside the gene matches. The CDR3 loop spans 16 amino acids. The PCR ran on 60 Vbeta and 13 Jbeta primers. Libraries were prepared by immunoSEQ multiplex PCR; TCRdb keeps only in-frame clonotypes and omits some of them. The repertoire holds 120,000 or so clones, with more than 65% as singletons. As for this clone: Its specificity is not known.

Sequencing was performed on PBMCs. The receptor was derived from a human donor in good health. The gene calls are TRBV6-5 and TRBJ2-1; 12 bases map to TRBD2. The CDR3 reads CASSSLAGGPNNEQFF. The CDR3 DNA follows: TGTGCCAGCAGTTCCCTAGCGGGAGGGCCGAACAATGAGCAGTTCTTC.